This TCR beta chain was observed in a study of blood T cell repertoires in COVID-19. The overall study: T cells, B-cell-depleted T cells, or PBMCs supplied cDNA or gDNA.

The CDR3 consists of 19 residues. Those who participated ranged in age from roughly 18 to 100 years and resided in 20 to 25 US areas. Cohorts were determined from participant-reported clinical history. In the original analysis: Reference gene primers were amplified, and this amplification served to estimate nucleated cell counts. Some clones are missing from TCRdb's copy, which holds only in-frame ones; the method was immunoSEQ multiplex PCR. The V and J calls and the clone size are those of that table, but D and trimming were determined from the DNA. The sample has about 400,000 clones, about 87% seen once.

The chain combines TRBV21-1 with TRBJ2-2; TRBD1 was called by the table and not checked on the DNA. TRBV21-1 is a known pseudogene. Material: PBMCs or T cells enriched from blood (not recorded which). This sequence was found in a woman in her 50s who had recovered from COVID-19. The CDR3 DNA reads TGTGCCAGCAGCAAAGAGAAAGTTGTCGGGACAGGGGACACCGGGGAGCTGTTTTTT. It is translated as CASSKEKVVGTGDTGELFF.